This passage covers 30 T cell receptor beta chains from one sample sequenced in a study of blood T cell repertoires in COVID-19. Clones were read by immunoSEQ multiplex PCR, and TCRdb kept only the in-frame ones, dropping some. The table lists roughly 250,000 clones, 86% of them singletons. The specimen sequenced was PBMCs or T cells enriched from blood (not recorded which). The receptors come from a woman aged 40 to 49 with acute COVID-19.

This clone has more than one count but fewer than ten. V usage is TRBV29-1 and J usage is TRBJ2-1; D not resolved. CDR3 length: 10 amino acids. V was pared by 3 bases and J by 8 bases, with 5 bases between. Germline values: CDR1 SQVTM, CDR2 ANQGSEA. CDR3 DNA sequence: TGCAGCGTTGACCCTTATGAGCAGTTCTTC. It is translated as CSVDPYEQFF.

The V gene is TRBV5-6, the J gene TRBJ2-1; no firm D call. Trimming took off 4 bases at V and 3 bases at J, with 8 bases between the two ends. The CDR3 runs to 13 residues. In germline, CDR1 is SGHDT, CDR2 YYEEEE. The CDR3 is CASSADIYNEQFF. The CDR3 nucleotides are TGTGCCAGCAGCGCTGACATCTACAATGAGCAGTTCTTC.

The rearrangement links TRBV5-4 to TRBJ2-3; TRBD2 might be the D (6 bases). V was trimmed by 1 base and J by 1 base, leaving 16 bases between them. Per the germline V gene, CDR1 is SGHNT and CDR2 is YYREEE (reference sequence). The CDR3 is made up of 17 amino acids. This CDR3 reads CASSLKILAMRTDTQYF. In DNA form, the CDR3 reads TGTGCCAGCAGCTTGAAAATTCTAGCGATGCGCACAGATACGCAGTATTTT. Together with reference TRBV5-4 and TRBJ2-3, the CDR3 gives the full variable domain: ETGVTQSPTHLIKTRGQQVTLRCSSQSGHNTVSWYQQALGQGPQFIFQYYREEENGRGNFPPRFSGLQFPNYSSELNVNALELDDSALYLCASSLKILAMRTDTQYFGPGTRLTVL.

The rearrangement joins TRBV9 to TRBJ2-7; TRBD1 aligns across 8 bases. The V gene end was trimmed by 4 bases and the J gene end by 4 bases; junction bases not matched to a gene: 10. The V gene's germline CDR1 is SGDLS and CDR2 YYNGEE. The CDR3 is made up of 15 amino acids. The CDR3 protein is CASSPTTGEKYEQYF. CDR3 sequence (DNA): TGTGCCAGCAGCCCAACGACAGGGGAGAAGTACGAGCAGTACTTC.

This chain links TRBV12-3 or TRBV12-4 with TRBJ2-7; D is perhaps TRBD1 (5 bases). Trimming pared 5 bases from V and 5 bases from J, leaving 13 bases between. The CDR3 is 13 residues long. In nucleotides, the CDR3 is TGTGCCAGCAGTCCAGACAGACTCGACGAGCAGTACTTC. Its protein product is CASSPDRLDEQYF.

CDR3 in DNA: TGTGCCAGCAGGTATAGCAATGAGCAGTTCTTC. This encodes CASRYSNEQFF. The chain joins TRBV2 to TRBJ2-1; no clear D gene. Germline loops: CDR1 SNHLY, CDR2 FYNNEI. The V and J ends lost 6 bases and 6 bases respectively, with 6 bases between them. This CDR3 comprises 11 residues.

The chain couples TRBV9 to TRBJ2-1, with 9 nucleotides matching TRBD1. This CDR3 comprises 15 residues. Germline-derived CDR1 and CDR2 are SGDLS and YYNGEE. The V gene end was trimmed by 4 bases and the J gene end by 8 bases; junction bases not matched to a gene: 10. CDR3 sequence: CASSTPGTGSDEQFF. The CDR3 DNA sequence: TGTGCCAGCAGCACCCCCGGGACAGGGTCCGATGAGCAGTTCTTC. Together with reference TRBV9 and TRBJ2-1, the CDR3 gives the full variable domain: DSGVTQTPKHLITATGQRVTLRCSPRSGDLSVYWYQQSLDQGLQFLIQYYNGEERAKGNILERFSAQQFPDLHSELNLSSLELGDSALYFCASSTPGTGSDEQFFGPGTRLTVL.

This chain links TRBV7-8 with TRBJ1-1; TRBD1 aligns across 8 bases. Germline V gives CDR1 SGHVS, CDR2 FQNEAQ. This CDR3 is built from 14 residues. V dropped 4 bases and J dropped 1; count of bases not matched to a gene: 2. CDR3 bases: TGTGCCAGCAGCTATGGGACAGGGAACACTGAAGCTTTCTTT. Its translation is CASSYGTGNTEAFF. The full variable domain, completed using reference TRBV7-8 and TRBJ1-1, is GAGVSQSPRYKVAKRGQDVALRCDPISGHVSLFWYQQALGQGPEFLTYFQNEAQLDKSGLPSDRFFAERPEGSVSTLKIQRTQQEDSAVYLCASSYGTGNTEAFFGQGTRLTVV.

The rearrangement joins TRBV5-1 to TRBJ1-3; D is possibly TRBD1 (6 bases). Germline values: CDR1 SGHRS, CDR2 YFSETQ. The length of the CDR3 is 17 residues. V lost 0 bases and J 1 base, leaving 14 bases between the germline ends. The DNA for the CDR3 is TGCGCCAGCAGCTTGGGGTCTAACAGGGTATCTGGAAACACCATATATTTT. This codes for CASSLGSNRVSGNTIYF.

CDR3 nucleotides: TGTGCCAGCAGTACTCCTAGGGGGTCTGGCTATGGCTACACCTTC. Translation gives CASSTPRGSGYGYTF. The J gene is TRBJ1-2, the V gene TRBV25-1; D might be TRBD1 (6 bases). The CDR3 runs 15 residues. Germline lookup yields CDR1 MGHDK and CDR2 SYGVNS. The V end lost 5 bases, the J end lost 4 bases, and 17 bases lay between the germline ends.

This clone was counted once. The J gene is TRBJ2-5, the V gene TRBV5-1, with D possibly matching TRBD2 (6 bases). Germline V gene data show CDR1 as SGHRS and CDR2 as YFSETQ. V lost 3 bases, J lost 5 bases, and 14 bases lay in between. The CDR3 has 14 residues. The CDR3 DNA is TGCGCCAGCAGCTCCTCGGGGGTTCGGGAGACCCAGTACTTC. Its translation is CASSSSGVRETQYF.

The chain employs TRBV6-5 and TRBJ2-7, with D unclear. This CDR3 region has 13 residues. The germline CDR1 and CDR2 sequences are MNHEY and SVGAGI. The germline V and J ends were trimmed by 7 bases and 4 bases, with 14 bases remaining between them. Here the CDR3 DNA reads TGTGCCAGCAATGCAGACACCCCATACGAGCAGTACTTC. It is translated as CASNADTPYEQYF.

CDR3 sequence reads: CASSLDYYEQYF. As DNA, the CDR3 is TGTGCCAGCAGCTTGGACTACTACGAGCAGTACTTC. The chain recombines TRBV5-5 with TRBJ2-7; D is uncertain. Germline V gives CDR1 SGHKS, CDR2 YYEKEE (reference sequence). The CDR3 runs to 12 residues. Trimming pared 0 bases from V and 3 bases from J, leaving 4 bases between.

The chain employs TRBV2 and TRBJ2-2; TRBD2 matches at 9 bases. The CDR3 length is 14 residues. CDR1 is SNHLY, CDR2 FYNNEI, per germline. The trim removed 7 bases at V and 6 bases at J, leaving 6 bases unmatched. CDR3 protein: CASIGGRAPGELFF. The CDR3 DNA is TGTGCCAGCATTGGCGGGAGGGCCCCCGGGGAGCTGTTTTTT.

The chain employs TRBV11-3 and TRBJ2-4; 8 bases line up with TRBD1. With 5 bases clipped from V and 3 bases from J, the junction kept 15 bases outside the gene matches. This CDR3 spans 18 amino acids. Germline CDR1 and CDR2: SGHNT and YENEEA. CDR3 sequence reads: CASSAPGGEGFLKNIQYF. The DNA for the CDR3 is TGTGCCAGCAGCGCTCCAGGGGGCGAAGGGTTTCTCAAAAACATTCAGTACTTC.

The J gene is TRBJ2-1, the V gene TRBV7-2; 14 bases align to TRBD2. Trimming took 5 bases from V and 6 from J; bases not matched to a gene: 3. CDR1 SGHTA and CDR2 FQGNSA come from the germline V gene. The CDR3 is 15 residues long. CDR3 in amino acids: CASSGTSGSVNEQFF. The DNA of the CDR3 is TGTGCCAGCAGCGGGACTAGCGGGAGTGTCAATGAGCAGTTCTTC.

This CDR3 reads CASLKTGAIGETQYF. DNA of the CDR3: TGTGCCAGTCTTAAAACAGGGGCTATAGGAGAGACCCAGTACTTC. The chain links TRBV19 to TRBJ2-5; the match to TRBD1 covers 7 bases. J lost 4 bases, V lost 8 bases, and 13 bases had no gene match. Germline lookup yields CDR1 LNHDA and CDR2 SQIVND (reference sequence). There are 15 residues in the CDR3.

In this sample, this clone turned up once. V usage is TRBV27 and J usage is TRBJ1-5, with 7 bases fitting TRBD1. The CDR3 totals 19 residues. V lost 4 bases, J lost 0 bases, and 15 bases stayed unmatched. The germline V gene has CDR1 MNHEY and CDR2 SMNVEV (reference sequence). The CDR3 spells CASSSSTGMWTYSNQPQHF. CDR3 in DNA: TGTGCCAGCAGTTCATCGACAGGGATGTGGACTTATAGCAATCAGCCCCAGCATTTT.

J is TRBJ2-1 and V is TRBV5-6, with D uncertain. Trimming left V 6 bases short and J 14 bases short, with 21 bases between. This CDR3 has 13 amino acids. Germline CDR1 SGHDT, CDR2 YYEEEE. The CDR3 DNA reads TGTGCCAGCACCCCGACACCCATCGGAAAAAAGTTCTTC. It specifies CASTPTPIGKKFF.

The chain recombines TRBV7-6 with TRBJ2-1, with D perhaps TRBD2 (6 bases). Deletions cut 5 bases from V and 10 bases from J, with 24 bases between. Germline lookup yields CDR1 SGHVS and CDR2 FNYEAQ. CDR3 length: 16 amino acids. DNA of the CDR3: TGTGCCAGCAGCCTGATGGGAGCGGGTTCCCTGGGGGAGCAGTTCTTC. Protein: CASSLMGAGSLGEQFF.

J is TRBJ1-2 and V is TRBV9; D is unclear. Germline lookup yields CDR1 SGDLS and CDR2 YYNGEE. Trimming pared 4 bases from V and 3 bases from J, leaving 13 bases between. The CDR3 extends over 14 amino acids. CDR3 sequence reads: CASSLRGYDYGYTF. Here the CDR3 DNA reads TGTGCCAGCAGCCTGCGGGGTTACGACTATGGCTACACCTTC.

V and J are TRBV29-1 and TRBJ2-2; 12 bases agree with TRBD2. V was clipped by 6 bases and J by 5 bases; unmatched bases: 7. Germline CDR1 and CDR2: SQVTM and ANQGSEA. The CDR3 is 15 residues long. CDR3 sequence: CSVKTSGSPTGELFF. For the CDR3, the DNA is TGCAGCGTCAAGACTAGCGGGAGCCCGACCGGGGAGCTGTTTTTT.

This sequence joins TRBV3-1 (or the pseudogene TRBV3-2) and TRBJ2-7; D is possibly TRBD2 (6 bases). This CDR3 contains 17 residues. Trimming took 0 bases from V and 3 from J, leaving 18 bases between them. Germline V gives CDR1 LGHDT, CDR2 YNNKEL (reference sequence). The CDR3 region is CASSQDGGLATYYEQYF. CDR3 in DNA: TGTGCCAGCAGCCAAGATGGCGGGCTAGCGACCTACTACGAGCAGTACTTC.

CDR3 residues: CASQEGAEHSGYTF. The CDR3 nucleotides are TGCGCCAGCCAAGAGGGGGCCGAGCACTCGGGCTACACCTTC. The genes are TRBV10-2 and TRBJ1-2, with 7 bases lining up with TRBD1. There are 14 residues in the CDR3. V shed 8 bases and J 8 bases; nucleotides not matched to a gene: 14. Germline CDR1 reads WSHSY; CDR2 reads SAAADI.

This clone has just one count. V is TRBV25-1 and J is TRBJ2-4; the D gene is possibly TRBD1 (6 bases). There are 12 residues in the CDR3. The germline V gene has CDR1 MGHDK and CDR2 SYGVNS. Trimming took off 5 bases at V and 6 bases at J, with 8 bases between the two ends. This CDR3 is CASSQQGNIQYF. The CDR3 DNA sequence: TGTGCCAGCAGTCAACAGGGAAACATTCAGTACTTC. Full variable domain (missing parts from reference TRBV25-1 and TRBJ2-4): EADIYQTPRYLVIGTGKKITLECSQTMGHDKMYWYQQDPGMELHLIHYSYGVNSTEKGDLSSESTVSRIRTEHFPLTLESARPSHTSQYLCASSQQGNIQYFGAGTRLSVL.

CDR3 DNA sequence: TGCGCCAGCAGCTTAAGGGACTCTTATAATTCACCCCTCCACTTT. Protein: CASSLRDSYNSPLHF. This chain connects TRBV5-1 to TRBJ1-6, with TRBD1 as a possible D gene (5 bases). The V gene lost 2 bases and the J gene lost 4 bases, with 10 bases spanning the gap. The germline CDR1 and CDR2 sequences are SGHRS and YFSETQ. The CDR3 length is 15 residues.

J is TRBJ2-1 and V is TRBV30, with 11 bases identical to TRBD2. The CDR3 spans 16 residues. Trimming removed 2 bases from V and 7 bases from J; junction bases left unmatched: 10. Germline V CDR1 and CDR2: GTSNPN, SVGIG (reference sequence). In DNA form, the CDR3 reads TGTGCCTGGAGTTTAACTAGCGGGAGTTTTAAGAATGAGCAGTTCTTC. Amino acids: CAWSLTSGSFKNEQFF.

The chain couples TRBV15 to TRBJ2-5, with D tentatively TRBD1 (6 bases). This CDR3 comprises 18 residues. In germline, CDR1 is LNHNV, CDR2 YYDKDF (reference sequence). V lost 0 bases and J lost 2, with 19 bases in between. The CDR3 sequence: CATSRDRNAAGTQETQYF. The CDR3, as DNA: TGTGCCACCAGCAGAGATCGGAACGCGGCCGGGACACAAGAGACCCAGTACTTC. Based on the CDR3 plus reference TRBV15 and TRBJ2-5, the full variable domain is DAMVIQNPRYQVTQFGKPVTLSCSQTLNHNVMYWYQQKSSQAPKLLFHYYDKDFNNEADTPDNFQSRRPNTSFCFLDIRSPGLGDTAMYLCATSRDRNAAGTQETQYFGPGTRLLVL.

In the case of this clone: At the DNA level, this CDR3 is encoded by other sequences in the same sample as well. The genes are TRBV27 and TRBJ1-2; 7 bases are a match to TRBD1. This CDR3 contains 13 residues. V was pared by 5 bases and J by 2 bases, with 2 bases of the junction left unmatched. The germline V gene has CDR1 MNHEY and CDR2 SMNVEV (reference sequence). The CDR3 DNA sequence: TGTGCCAGCAGTCCACAGGGGAACTATGGCTACACCTTC. Amino acid sequence: CASSPQGNYGYTF.

This clone was seen a handful of times. The chain recombines TRBV30 with TRBJ1-5, with a possible D match to TRBD1 (5 bases). The CDR3 is 14 residues long. Germline loops: CDR1 GTSNPN, CDR2 SVGIG (reference sequence). The V and J ends lost 0 bases and 6 bases respectively, with 12 bases between them. DNA for the CDR3: TGTGCCTGGAGTGTTAGGCAGGGCGGTCAGCCCCAGCATTTT. This sequence encodes CAWSVRQGGQPQHF.